The 27 T cell receptor beta chains listed next were all sequenced from one sample in a study of blood T cell repertoires in COVID-19. Clones were read by immunoSEQ multiplex PCR, and TCRdb kept only the in-frame ones, dropping some. The table lists some 200,000 clones, about nine tenths of them singletons. The sample taken for sequencing was PBMCs or T cells enriched from blood (not recorded which). Receptors were obtained from a woman aged 45-59 years in a cohort exposed to, infected with or recovered from COVID-19 (not recorded which).

The chain is built from TRBV7-2 and TRBJ1-3; no reliable D call. The CDR3 loop spans 11 amino acids. Germline CDR1 is SGHTA and CDR2 is FQGNSA. V was pared by 7 bases and J by 8 bases, with 9 bases between. The DNA for the CDR3 is TGTGCCAGCACCCCGAGGGACACCATATATTTT. Protein: CASTPRDTIYF.

The V gene is TRBV6-5, the J gene TRBJ1-5; 8 bases align to TRBD1. V was clipped by 5 bases and J by 1 base; unmatched bases: 4. The CDR3 has 15 amino acids. Germline CDR1 MNHEY, CDR2 SVGAGI. Here the CDR3 DNA reads TGTGCCAGCAGTACCTACAGGGGGAGCAATCAGCCCCAGCATTTT. Translated, it gives CASSTYRGSNQPQHF.

V is TRBV4-3 and J is TRBJ1-2, with D possibly being TRBD1 (5 bases). The CDR3 runs to 12 residues. Trimming cost V 2 bases and J 5 bases, with 6 bases left between them. The germline gives CDR1 LGHNA, CDR2 YSLEER. CDR3 in amino acids: CASSQSGYGYTF. The CDR3 nucleotides are TGCGCCAGCAGCCAATCAGGGTATGGCTACACCTTC.

This clone was seen only once. The V call is TRBV5-5, the J call TRBJ1-5, with 8 bases identical to TRBD1. Germline CDR1 and CDR2: SGHKS and YYEKEE (reference sequence). V gave up 4 bases and J gave up 2 bases; unmatched junction bases: 8. This CDR3 comprises 16 residues. The CDR3 DNA follows: TGTGCCAGCAGCCAGATACAGGGGGGAGGCAATCAGCCCCAGCATTTT. Its protein is CASSQIQGGGNQPQHF.

The chain links TRBV5-4 to TRBJ1-2; TRBD1 agrees at 7 bases. Germline CDR1 reads SGHNT; CDR2 reads YYREEE (reference sequence). The CDR3 spans 13 residues. V was clipped by 5 bases and J by 7 bases; unmatched bases: 8. In DNA, the CDR3 is TGTGCCAGCAGAGAGACAGGGATCGGTGGCTACACCTTC. This encodes CASRETGIGGYTF.

V gene TRBV25-1 combines with J gene TRBJ2-1; tentatively, D is TRBD1 (6 bases). The CDR3 extends over 16 amino acids. The V and J ends lost 3 bases and 0 bases respectively, with 12 bases between them. The V gene's germline CDR1 is MGHDK and CDR2 SYGVNS. DNA of the CDR3: TGTGCCAGCAGTGACCGCCCGGGACACTCCTACAATGAGCAGTTCTTC. This gives the protein CASSDRPGHSYNEQFF.

The gene calls are TRBV30 and TRBJ1-2; D possibly corresponds to TRBD1 (6 bases). The CDR3 has 12 residues. The germline V gene encodes CDR1 GTSNPN and CDR2 SVGIG (reference sequence). V was clipped by 3 bases and J by 4 bases, with 9 bases between them. The CDR3 loop is CAWRGRGYGYTF. The CDR3 bases are TGTGCCTGGAGAGGCAGGGGCTATGGCTACACCTTC.

The chain joins TRBV6-1 to TRBJ2-7; 7 nucleotides line up with TRBD1. The CDR3 length is 14 residues. V lost 3 bases and J lost 3; bases outside the gene matches: 5. Germline CDR1 is MNHNS and CDR2 is SASEGT. The CDR3 region is CASSDRGTNYEQYF. The CDR3, as DNA: TGTGCCAGCAGTGACAGGGGGACGAACTACGAGCAGTACTTC.

In its sample, this clone was seen once. V gene TRBV6-2 or TRBV6-3 combines with J gene TRBJ2-5, with D maybe TRBD2 (6 bases). Germline V lookup: CDR1 MNHEY, CDR2 SVGEGT. The V gene lost 0 bases and the J gene lost 5 bases, with 10 bases spanning the gap. CDR3 length: 14 amino acids. This CDR3 is CASSYSGGVETQYF. The CDR3 DNA sequence: TGTGCCAGCAGTTACTCGGGCGGGGTTGAGACCCAGTACTTC.

The chain has TRBV18 and TRBJ2-7, with TRBD1 matching over 7 bases. The junction had 3 bases not matched to a gene; V was cut back by 2 bases and J by 2 bases. Germline loops: CDR1 KGHSH, CDR2 LQKENI. The CDR3 extends over 14 amino acids. Here the CDR3 reads CASSPGQATYEQYF. CDR3 DNA sequence: TGTGCCAGCTCACCAGGACAGGCGACCTACGAGCAGTACTTC.

The rearrangement uses TRBV5-4 and TRBJ1-2; D is possibly TRBD1 (5 bases). The CDR3 runs to 13 residues. Trimming left V 0 bases short and J 8 bases short, with 11 bases between. Germline V gene lookup returns CDR1 SGHNT and CDR2 YYREEE (reference sequence). The CDR3 reads CASSLVERGGYTF. The CDR3 coding sequence is TGTGCCAGCAGCTTGGTTGAAAGGGGAGGCTACACCTTC.

The V and J genes are TRBV19 and TRBJ1-1, with D perhaps TRBD1 (5 bases). The CDR3 totals 14 residues. In germline, CDR1 is LNHDA, CDR2 SQIVND (reference sequence). Trimming left V 6 bases short and J 5 bases short, with 16 bases between. CDR3 in amino acids: CASRLTGLRTEAFF. The CDR3 DNA sequence: TGTGCCAGTAGACTAACAGGCCTTAGAACTGAAGCTTTCTTT.

The chain employs TRBV12-3 or TRBV12-4 and TRBJ1-1; no definite D call. There are 12 residues in the CDR3. Between the trimmed V and J ends, which lost 8 bases and 11 bases, there was a span of 18 bases. CDR3 loop: CASSKARHFAFF. The DNA of the CDR3 is TGTGCCAGCTCCAAAGCCAGGCACTTTGCTTTCTTT.

This rearrangement joins TRBV29-1 to TRBJ1-2; D is unresolved. Trimming took 2 bases from V and 2 from J, leaving 6 bases between them. The germline gives CDR1 SQVTM, CDR2 ANQGSEA. There are 12 residues in the CDR3. The CDR3 is CSVETGNYGYTF. CDR3 bases: TGCAGCGTTGAAACGGGGAACTATGGCTACACCTTC.

The CDR3 protein is CASSVQESTQGYTF. The DNA of the CDR3 is TGCGCCAGCAGTGTACAGGAGTCCACCCAGGGGTACACCTTC. This chain links TRBV4-1 with TRBJ1-2; D perhaps matches TRBD1 (6 bases). The V and J ends lost 6 bases and 11 bases respectively, with 22 bases between them. Germline CDR1 is MGHRA and CDR2 is YSYEKL. This CDR3 is 14 amino acids long.

The CDR3 protein is CASSPGGHKDTGELFF. The CDR3 region has the DNA TGTGCCAGCAGCCCTGGGGGACACAAGGACACCGGGGAGCTGTTTTTT. This sequence joins TRBV7-6 and TRBJ2-2; tentatively, D is TRBD1 (6 bases). The CDR3 extends over 16 amino acids. Germline values: CDR1 SGHVS, CDR2 FNYEAQ. The germline V and J ends were trimmed by 5 bases and 3 bases, with 16 bases remaining between them.

J is TRBJ1-5 and V is TRBV4-1; 7 nucleotides line up with TRBD1. This CDR3 comprises 18 residues. The V gene end was trimmed by 3 bases and the J gene end by 0 bases; junction bases not matched to a gene: 11. Germline CDR1 reads MGHRA; CDR2 reads YSYEKL. The CDR3 region is CASSQKEGQLYSNQPQHF. In DNA, the CDR3 is TGCGCCAGCAGCCAGAAAGAGGGACAGCTCTATAGCAATCAGCCCCAGCATTTT.

The V call is TRBV24-1, the J call TRBJ1-1; D is unresolved. Germline V lookup: CDR1 KGHDR, CDR2 SFDVKD. Trimming took 3 bases from V and 4 from J, leaving 2 bases between them. The CDR3 is made up of 11 amino acids. For the CDR3, the DNA is TGTGCCACCAGTGATCGCACTGAAGCTTTCTTT. Its translation is CATSDRTEAFF.

The gene calls are TRBV11-3 and TRBJ2-3, with 12 nucleotides matching TRBD2. The CDR3 has 19 residues. V lost 4 bases to trimming and J lost 4 bases; unmatched junction nucleotides: 15. In germline, CDR1 is SGHNT, CDR2 YENEEA. Written as DNA, the CDR3 is TGTGCCAGCAGCTCCTCGCTAGCGGGGGGGCATAGTGCAGCAGATACGCAGTATTTT. This encodes CASSSSLAGGHSAADTQYF.

This clone was seen only once. An end of the junction does not agree with germline; a read error may underlie this. This chain uses TRBV7-7 with TRBJ2-1; perhaps TRBD2 as D (6 bases). CDR1 is SSHAT and CDR2 is FNYEAQ in the germline V gene (reference sequence). The CDR3 runs 14 residues. This chain's CDR3 is CASSLDRTTNEQFF. In DNA form, the CDR3 reads TGTGCTAGCAGCTTAGATAGGACTACGAATGAGCAGTTCTTC.

The chain combines TRBV7-9 with TRBJ2-2; tentative D call: TRBD1 (6 bases). Trimming pared 4 bases from V and 2 bases from J, leaving 14 bases between. The CDR3 runs to 16 residues. The germline gives CDR1 SEHNR, CDR2 FQNEAQ (reference sequence). The CDR3 DNA is TGTGCCAGCAGCTGGCCACAGGGAAGAAACACCGGGGAGCTGTTTTTT. Protein product: CASSWPQGRNTGELFF.

The V gene is TRBV15, the J gene TRBJ1-1; no reliable D call. Trimming removed 1 base at V and 7 bases at J, with 10 bases between. The germline V gene encodes CDR1 LNHNV and CDR2 YYDKDF (reference sequence). The CDR3 runs to 13 residues. The DNA for the CDR3 is TGTGCCACCAGCAGAGCACAACGAGGTGAAGCTTTCTTT. Its translation is CATSRAQRGEAFF.

The gene calls are TRBV5-1 and TRBJ2-1, with TRBD2 matching 10 bases. Germline values: CDR1 SGHRS, CDR2 YFSETQ. CDR3 size: 18 residues. With V trimmed by 9 bases and J by 4 bases, 19 bases remained unmatched. CDR3 sequence: CANRTSGRGRRGYNEQFF. In DNA form, the CDR3 reads TGCGCCAACAGGACTAGCGGAAGGGGGCGGCGGGGATACAATGAGCAGTTCTTC.

This clone was picked up one time. The V call is TRBV7-2, the J call TRBJ2-3, with D perhaps TRBD1 (6 bases). CDR1 SGHTA and CDR2 FQGNSA come from the germline V gene. This CDR3 region has 14 residues. V was trimmed by 4 bases and J by 6 bases, leaving 14 bases between them. The CDR3 spells CASSSDRWKDTQYF. CDR3 bases: TGTGCCAGCAGCTCAGACAGGTGGAAGGATACGCAGTATTTT.

This clone was recorded once. The J gene is TRBJ2-2, the V gene TRBV5-1, with D tentatively TRBD2 (6 bases). From germline, CDR1 is SGHRS and CDR2 YFSETQ. The CDR3 has 14 residues. V was trimmed by 7 bases and J by 2 bases, leaving 12 bases between them. Here the CDR3 reads CASSLLANTGELFF. CDR3 sequence (DNA): TGCGCCAGCTCGCTACTAGCAAACACCGGGGAGCTGTTTTTT.

V and J are TRBV6-6 and TRBJ1-3, with 7 nucleotides matching TRBD1. V gave up 5 bases and J gave up 3 bases; unmatched junction bases: 7. Germline values: CDR1 MNHNY, CDR2 SVGAGI (reference sequence). The CDR3 spans 15 residues. The CDR3 reads CASSGGQRFGNTIYF. CDR3 in DNA: TGTGCCAGCAGTGGGGGACAGCGCTTTGGAAACACCATATATTTT.

The rearrangement joins TRBV5-1 to TRBJ1-1; D is undetermined. Per germline, CDR1 SGHRS and CDR2 YFSETQ. The CDR3 is made up of 13 amino acids. The V gene lost 0 bases and the J gene lost 3 bases, with 6 bases spanning the gap. The CDR3 is CASSLGTDTEAFF. The CDR3 nucleotides read TGCGCCAGCAGCTTGGGAACAGACACTGAAGCTTTCTTT.